This T cell receptor (beta chain) was obtained from a study of OX40 agonist ivuxolimab in advanced cancers. Study conclusions and caveats: Among patients with partial responses at 0.1-3.0 mg/kg, clonal expansion was among the lowest.

Sequencing used immunoSEQ multiplex PCR; TCRdb keeps in-frame clones, though not all of them. The sample holds tens of thousands of clones; around nine tenths are singletons and the top ten take roughly 0.89%. A word on this clone: The target antigen is unknown.

The germline gives CDR1 SQVTM, CDR2 ANQGSEA. The CDR3 length is 15 residues. Germline trimming cut 6 bases from V and 1 base from J; bases unmatched to any gene: 10. The V call is TRBV29-1, the J call TRBJ1-1; TRBD1 matches 8 bases. This TCR came from an adult with an advanced solid tumor such as melanoma, head and neck, liver or kidney cancer. This specimen was CD4+ or CD8+ T cells sorted from blood, taken in a trial of the OX40 agonist ivuxolimab. Written as DNA, the CDR3 is TGCAGCGTCCAGGGACAGGCGGGGTGGAACACTGAAGCTTTCTTT. Translating gives CSVQGQAGWNTEAFF.